The TCR beta chain described here comes from a study of blood T cells in healthy people across ages (dated by TCRdb to between 2014 and 2017). As for the study more broadly: In model experiments, template switching captured roughly one uniquely barcoded TCR beta cDNA molecule for every two T cells. Using deep sequencing normalized with unique cDNA molecular identifiers, the study measured how TCR beta repertoire diversity changes with age. Four age groups were formed from the donors: young (average about 17 years), middle-aged (around 41), aged (62) and long-lived (approximately 78). To avoid experimental bias, donors of different ages were spread randomly across the sequencing lanes. The study analyzed two additional independent replicas of 1 million unique cDNA reads from the same blood draw for two donors, one aged 18 to 29 and one aged 80 or older.

The research as a whole found: Observed TCR beta diversity per million T cells fell roughly linearly with age, and a significant reduction was already apparent by age around 40. Because profiling used bulk unsorted PBMCs, naive and antigen-experienced compartments could not be compared conclusively. Because donor CMV infection status was unknown, age-related changes in expanded clonotypes were potentially confounded. Observed TCR beta diversity correlated strongly with the percentage of naive T cells measured by flow cytometry. Compared with the aged group, the long-lived group had more naive CD4+ T cells, fewer expanded clones and increased TCR diversity, suggesting age selection. Estimates of total diversity based on one million sequenced T cells were regarded as lower bounds and as underestimates.

The CDR3 contains 15 residues, cysteine and phenylalanine counted. Of the read, only the CDR3 DNA is kept; its 45 bases are in frame from base 1. The junction carries 15 bases between V and J, which are trimmed by 3 bases and 9 bases respectively. CDR1 and CDR2 were assigned from the germline V gene as KGHSH and LQKENI. The donors were roughly 39 Caucasian individuals from Russia, aged roughly 6 to 100 years, who were systemically healthy. Each donor gave approximately 9.3 milliliters of peripheral blood, collected into EDTA-treated Vacutainer tubes. Ficoll-Paque density-gradient centrifugation was used to isolate PBMCs, with at least 7 million obtained per sample. Total RNA was extracted from PBMCs with Trizol reagent, with at least 5 micrograms obtained per sample. The percentages of naive CD45RAhigh/CD27high T cells were determined by flow cytometry on a PBMC aliquot from every donor. Of note for this clonotype: Its antigen remains undetermined. No much larger clone exists at a distance of one base, and base qualities are not known.

Libraries were prepared through 5' RACE. The run used an Illumina HiSeq 2500. A second PCR of about 7 to 12 cycles was performed with a sample-barcoded 5' primer and a J-beta primer mix. A unique molecular identifier was introduced onto each TCR beta cDNA molecule by a template-switch 5' adaptor carrying 12 random nucleotides. Each sample yielded at least 3 million CDR3-containing paired-end reads. First-strand cDNA was synthesized from all RNA with the Mint cDNA synthesis kit, primed by a TRBC-specific oligonucleotide. Following uracil-DNA glycosylase treatment, a first 18-cycle PCR with universal primers M1SS and BC2_uni_R was performed on all cDNA. As for the original processing: Normalization of each sample was performed by random selection of 1 million high-quality reads, each carrying a distinct molecular identifier. Instead of being binned into consensus sequences, reads that shared molecular identifiers were thrown out. MiTCR, set to a Q25 quality threshold and the strictest error-elimination algorithm, was used for CDR3 identification, clonotype clustering and error correction. A nonparametric unseen species model with Euler transformation was used to estimate a lower bound on total TCR beta diversity. TCRdb's own reprocessing of the public reads used fastp at Q25 and MiXCR and kept productive beta chains. Rows with one shared CDR3 protein collapse into an entry with the most common genes and DNA. The V and J calls follow TCRdb's processing rather than the paper's. This sample holds under 800,000 distinct CDR3 sequences; under 25% were observed only once. The ten top clones hold about 3.6% of the sample.

The rearrangement combines TRBV18 with TRBJ1-6, and the D gene may be TRBD1, 6 bases matching. The sequenced sample consisted of blood. The receptor was isolated from a man between 65 and 79 years old in good health. The CDR3 region: CASSPGMTGASPLHF. The sequenced DNA: TGTGCCAGCTCACCTGGGATGACAGGAGCTTCACCCCTCCACTTT.